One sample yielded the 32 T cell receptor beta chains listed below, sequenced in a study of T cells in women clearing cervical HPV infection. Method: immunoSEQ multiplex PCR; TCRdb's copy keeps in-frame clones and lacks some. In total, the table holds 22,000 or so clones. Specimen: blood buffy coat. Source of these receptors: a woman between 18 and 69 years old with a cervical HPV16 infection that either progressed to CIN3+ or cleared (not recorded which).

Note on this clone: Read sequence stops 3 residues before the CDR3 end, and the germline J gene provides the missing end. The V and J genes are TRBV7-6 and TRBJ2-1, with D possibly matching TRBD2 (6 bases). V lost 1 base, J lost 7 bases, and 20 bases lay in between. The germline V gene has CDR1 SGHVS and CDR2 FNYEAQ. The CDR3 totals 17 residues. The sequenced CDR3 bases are TGTGCCAGCAGCTTAGAGATCGGCCAGCGGGTTGGGAATGAG. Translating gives CASSLEIGQRVGNE. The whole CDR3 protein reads CASSLEIGQRVGNEQFF.

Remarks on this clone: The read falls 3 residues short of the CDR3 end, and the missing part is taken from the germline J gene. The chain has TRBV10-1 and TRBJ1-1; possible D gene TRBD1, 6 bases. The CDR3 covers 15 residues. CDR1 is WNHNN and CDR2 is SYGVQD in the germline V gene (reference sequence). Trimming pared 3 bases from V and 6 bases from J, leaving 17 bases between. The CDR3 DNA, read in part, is TGCGCCAGCAGTGAACGGCAGGGGATTAAGGCTGAA. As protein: CASSERQGIKAE. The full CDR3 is CASSERQGIKAEAFF.

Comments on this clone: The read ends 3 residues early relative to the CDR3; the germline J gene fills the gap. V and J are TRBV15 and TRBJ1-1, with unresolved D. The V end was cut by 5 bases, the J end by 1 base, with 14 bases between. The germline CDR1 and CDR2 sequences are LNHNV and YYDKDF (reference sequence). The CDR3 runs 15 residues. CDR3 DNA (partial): TGTGCCACCAGCTCCGACTACCAGGAGAACACTGAA. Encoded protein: CATSSDYQENTE. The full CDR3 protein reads CATSSDYQENTEAFF.

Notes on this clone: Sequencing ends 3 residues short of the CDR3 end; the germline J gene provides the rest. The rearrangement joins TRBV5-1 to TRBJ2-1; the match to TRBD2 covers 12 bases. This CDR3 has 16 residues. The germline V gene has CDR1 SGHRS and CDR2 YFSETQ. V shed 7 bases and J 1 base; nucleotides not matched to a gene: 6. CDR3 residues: CASALTSGSSYNEQFF. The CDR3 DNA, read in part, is TGCGCCAGCGCCCTGACTAGCGGGAGTTCCTACAATGAG.

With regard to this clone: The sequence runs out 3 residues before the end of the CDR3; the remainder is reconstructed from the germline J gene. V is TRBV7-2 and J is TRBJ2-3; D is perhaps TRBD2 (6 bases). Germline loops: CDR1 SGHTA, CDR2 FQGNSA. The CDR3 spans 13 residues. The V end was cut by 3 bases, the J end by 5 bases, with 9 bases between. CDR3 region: CASSFSGLDTQYF. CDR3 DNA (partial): TGTGCCAGCAGCTTCAGCGGGTTAGATACG. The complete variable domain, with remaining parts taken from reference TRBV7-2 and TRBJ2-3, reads GAGVSQSPSNKVTEKGKDVELRCDPISGHTALYWYRQSLGQGLEFLIYFQGNSAPDKSGLPSDRFSAERTGGSVSTLTIQRTQQEDSAVYLCASSFSGLDTQYFGPGTRLTVL.

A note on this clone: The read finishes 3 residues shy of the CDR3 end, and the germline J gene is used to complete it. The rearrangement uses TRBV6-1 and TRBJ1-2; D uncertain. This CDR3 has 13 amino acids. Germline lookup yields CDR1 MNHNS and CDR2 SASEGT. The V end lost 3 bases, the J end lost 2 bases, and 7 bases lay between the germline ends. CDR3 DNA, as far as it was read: TGTGCCAGCAGTGACAGGATGAACTATGGC. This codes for CASSDRMNYG. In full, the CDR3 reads CASSDRMNYGYTF.

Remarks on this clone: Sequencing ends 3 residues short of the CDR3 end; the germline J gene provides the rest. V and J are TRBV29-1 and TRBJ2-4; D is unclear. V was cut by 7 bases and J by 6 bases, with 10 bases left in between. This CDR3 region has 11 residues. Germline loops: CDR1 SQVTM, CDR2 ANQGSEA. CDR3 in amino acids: CSGTYGNIQYF. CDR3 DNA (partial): TGCAGCGGAACTTACGGAAACATT.

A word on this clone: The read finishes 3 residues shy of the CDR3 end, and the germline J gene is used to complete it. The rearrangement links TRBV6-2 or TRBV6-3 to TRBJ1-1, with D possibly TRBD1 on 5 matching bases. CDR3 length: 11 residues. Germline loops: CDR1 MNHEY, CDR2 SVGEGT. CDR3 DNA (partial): TGTGCCAGCAGGGACGCGCAGGGA. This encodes CASRDAQG. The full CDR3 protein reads CASRDAQGAFF.

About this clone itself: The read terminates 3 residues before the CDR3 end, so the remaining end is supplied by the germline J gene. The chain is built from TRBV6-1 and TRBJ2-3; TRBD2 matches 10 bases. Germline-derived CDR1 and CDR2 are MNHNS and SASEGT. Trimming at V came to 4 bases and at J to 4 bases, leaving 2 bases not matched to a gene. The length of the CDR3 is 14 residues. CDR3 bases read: TGTGCCAGCAGTGTTAGCGGGAGGCCAGATACG. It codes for CASSVSGRPDT. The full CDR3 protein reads CASSVSGRPDTQYF.

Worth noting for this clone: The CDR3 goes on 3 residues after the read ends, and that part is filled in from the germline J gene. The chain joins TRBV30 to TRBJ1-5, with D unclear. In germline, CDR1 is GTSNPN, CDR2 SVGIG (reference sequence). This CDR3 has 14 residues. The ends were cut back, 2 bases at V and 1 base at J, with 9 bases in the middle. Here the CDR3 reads CAWSRYRSNQPQHF. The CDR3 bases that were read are TGTGCCTGGAGTAGATATCGGAGCAATCAGCCC.

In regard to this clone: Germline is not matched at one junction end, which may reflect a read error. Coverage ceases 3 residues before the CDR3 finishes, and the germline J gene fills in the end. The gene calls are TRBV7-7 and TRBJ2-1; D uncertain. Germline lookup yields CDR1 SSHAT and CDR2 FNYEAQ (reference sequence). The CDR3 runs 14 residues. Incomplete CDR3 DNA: TGTGCTAGCAGCTTAGATGCAGTGAACAATGAG. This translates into CASSLDAVNNE. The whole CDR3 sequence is CASSLDAVNNEQFF.

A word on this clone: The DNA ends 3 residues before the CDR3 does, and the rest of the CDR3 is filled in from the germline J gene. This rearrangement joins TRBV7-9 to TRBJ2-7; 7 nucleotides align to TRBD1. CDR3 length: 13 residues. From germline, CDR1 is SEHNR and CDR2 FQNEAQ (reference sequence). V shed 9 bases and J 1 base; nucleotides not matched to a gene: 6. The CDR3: CASVDRASYEQYF. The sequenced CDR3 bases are TGTGCCAGTGTTGACAGGGCATCCTACGAG.

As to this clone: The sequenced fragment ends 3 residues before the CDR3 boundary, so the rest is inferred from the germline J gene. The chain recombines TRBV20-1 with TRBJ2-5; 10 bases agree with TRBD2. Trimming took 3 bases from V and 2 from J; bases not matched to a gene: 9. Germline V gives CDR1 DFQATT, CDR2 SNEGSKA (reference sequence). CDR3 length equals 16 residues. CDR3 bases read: TGCAGTGCTAGCCCCCACTCACTAGCGGGGCAAGAGACC. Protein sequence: CSASPHSLAGQET. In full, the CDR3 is CSASPHSLAGQETQYF.

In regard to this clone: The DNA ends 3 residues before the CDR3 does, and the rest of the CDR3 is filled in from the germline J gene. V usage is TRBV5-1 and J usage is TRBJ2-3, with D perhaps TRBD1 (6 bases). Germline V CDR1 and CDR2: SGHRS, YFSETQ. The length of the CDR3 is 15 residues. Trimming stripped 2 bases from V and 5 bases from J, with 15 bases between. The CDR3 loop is CASSFTGTIGDTQYF. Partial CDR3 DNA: TGCGCCAGCAGCTTTACAGGGACGATAGGAGATACG.

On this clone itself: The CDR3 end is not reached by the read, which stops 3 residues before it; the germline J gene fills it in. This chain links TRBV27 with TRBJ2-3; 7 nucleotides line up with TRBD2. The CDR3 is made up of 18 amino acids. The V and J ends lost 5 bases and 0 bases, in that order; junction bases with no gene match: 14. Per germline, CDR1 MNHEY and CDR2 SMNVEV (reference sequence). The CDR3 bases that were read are TGTGCCAGCAGTACCCGGAGAGGTGGGGGGGGGAGCACAGATACG. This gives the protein CASSTRRGGGGSTDT. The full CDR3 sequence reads CASSTRRGGGGSTDTQYF.

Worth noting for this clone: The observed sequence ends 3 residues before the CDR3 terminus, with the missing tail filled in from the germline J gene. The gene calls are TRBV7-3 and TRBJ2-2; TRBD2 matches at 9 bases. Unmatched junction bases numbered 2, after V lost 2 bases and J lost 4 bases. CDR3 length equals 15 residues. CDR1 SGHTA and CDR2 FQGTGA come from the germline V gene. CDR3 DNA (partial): TGTGCCAGCAGCTTAGCGGGGGGGGTCACCGGGGAG. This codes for CASSLAGGVTGE. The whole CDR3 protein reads CASSLAGGVTGELFF.

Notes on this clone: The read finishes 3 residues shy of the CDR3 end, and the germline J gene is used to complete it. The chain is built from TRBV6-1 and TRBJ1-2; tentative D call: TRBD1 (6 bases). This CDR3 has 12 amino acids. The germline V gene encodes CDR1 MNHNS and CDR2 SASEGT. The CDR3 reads CASSAGTRGYTF. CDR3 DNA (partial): TGTGCCAGCAGTGCCGGGACACGAGGC.

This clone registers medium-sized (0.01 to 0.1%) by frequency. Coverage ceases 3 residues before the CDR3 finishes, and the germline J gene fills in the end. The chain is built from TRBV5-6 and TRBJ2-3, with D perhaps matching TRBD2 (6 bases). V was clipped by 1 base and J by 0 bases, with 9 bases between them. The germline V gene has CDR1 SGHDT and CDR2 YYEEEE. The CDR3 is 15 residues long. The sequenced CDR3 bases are TGTGCCAGCAGCTTGAGGCGGGGCAGCACAGATACG. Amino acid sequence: CASSLRRGSTDT. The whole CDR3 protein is CASSLRRGSTDTQYF.

Partial CDR3 DNA: TGTGCCTGTTTCGCGGGGACGAGGAAGACC. The encoded protein is CACFAGTRKT. The whole CDR3 protein is CACFAGTRKTQYF. The chain uses TRBV30 and TRBJ2-5, with D perhaps TRBD2 (6 bases). The read halts 3 residues ahead of the CDR3 end, with the missing end drawn from the germline J gene. Germline V gives CDR1 GTSNPN, CDR2 SVGIG (reference sequence). The length of the CDR3 is 13 residues. Trimming removed 6 bases at V and 6 bases at J, with 17 bases between.

The CDR3 bases that were read are TGCAGCGTTGGGTTTATAGCGGGGGGGATGGAGACC. The encoded protein is CSVGFIAGGMET. The complete CDR3 protein is CSVGFIAGGMETQYF. This sequence joins TRBV29-1 and TRBJ2-5, with 11 positions matching TRBD2. The read is 3 residues too short to cover the CDR3 end, so that end is filled in from the germline J gene. CDR1 SQVTM and CDR2 ANQGSEA come from the germline V gene. V trimming: 4 bases; J trimming: 5 bases; junction bases outside the gene matches: 9. CDR3 length: 15 residues.

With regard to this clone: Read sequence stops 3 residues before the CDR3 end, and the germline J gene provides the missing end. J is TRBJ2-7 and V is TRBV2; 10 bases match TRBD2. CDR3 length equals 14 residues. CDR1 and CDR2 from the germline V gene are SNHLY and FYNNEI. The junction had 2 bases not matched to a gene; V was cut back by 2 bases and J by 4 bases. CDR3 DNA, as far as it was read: TGTGCCAGCAGTGAAACTAGCGGGATTTACGAG. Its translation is CASSETSGIYE. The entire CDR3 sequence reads CASSETSGIYEQYF.

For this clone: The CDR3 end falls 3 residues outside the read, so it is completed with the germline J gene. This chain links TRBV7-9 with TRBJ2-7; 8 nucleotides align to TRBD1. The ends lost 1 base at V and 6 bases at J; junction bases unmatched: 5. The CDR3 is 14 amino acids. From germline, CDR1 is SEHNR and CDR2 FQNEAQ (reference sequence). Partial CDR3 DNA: TGTGCCAGCAGCTTAGGCTACAGGGGGGCCGAG. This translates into CASSLGYRGAE. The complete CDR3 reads CASSLGYRGAEQYF. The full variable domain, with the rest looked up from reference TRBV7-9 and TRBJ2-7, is DTGVSQNPRHKITKRGQNVTFRCDPISEHNRLYWYRQTLGQGPEFLTYFQNEAQLEKSRLLSDRFSAERPKGSFSTLEIQRTEQGDSAMYLCASSLGYRGAEQYFGPGTRLTVT.

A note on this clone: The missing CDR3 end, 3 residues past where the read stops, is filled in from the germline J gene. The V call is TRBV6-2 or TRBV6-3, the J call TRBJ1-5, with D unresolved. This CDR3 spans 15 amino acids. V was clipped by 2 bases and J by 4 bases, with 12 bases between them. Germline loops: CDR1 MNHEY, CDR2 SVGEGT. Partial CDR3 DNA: TGTGCCAGCAGTTACGCAGGTGGAGGGAATCAGCCC. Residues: CASSYAGGGNQP. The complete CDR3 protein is CASSYAGGGNQPQHF.

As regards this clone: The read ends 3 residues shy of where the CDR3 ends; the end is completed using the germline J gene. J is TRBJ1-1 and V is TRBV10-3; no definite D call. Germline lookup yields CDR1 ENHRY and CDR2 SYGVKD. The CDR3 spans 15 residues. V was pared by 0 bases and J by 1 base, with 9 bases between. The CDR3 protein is CAISESAAGNTEAFF. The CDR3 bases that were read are TGTGCCATCAGTGAGTCGGCAGCGGGGAACACTGAA.

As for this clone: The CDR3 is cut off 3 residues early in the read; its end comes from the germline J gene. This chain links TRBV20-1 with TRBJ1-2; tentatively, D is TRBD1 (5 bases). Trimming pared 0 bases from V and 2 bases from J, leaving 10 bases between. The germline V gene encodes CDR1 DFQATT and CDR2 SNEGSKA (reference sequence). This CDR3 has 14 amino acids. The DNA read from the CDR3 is TGCAGTGCTAGAGATCTGCCAGGGAACTATGGC. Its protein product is CSARDLPGNYG. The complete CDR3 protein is CSARDLPGNYGYTF.

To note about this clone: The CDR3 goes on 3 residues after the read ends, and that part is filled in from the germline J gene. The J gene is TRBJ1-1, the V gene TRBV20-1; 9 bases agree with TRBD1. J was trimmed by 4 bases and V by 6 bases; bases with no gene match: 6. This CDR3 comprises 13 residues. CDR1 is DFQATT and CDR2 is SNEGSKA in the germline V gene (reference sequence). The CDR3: CSARDRVGTEAFF. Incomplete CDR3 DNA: TGCAGTGCCCGGGACAGGGTTGGCACTGAA.

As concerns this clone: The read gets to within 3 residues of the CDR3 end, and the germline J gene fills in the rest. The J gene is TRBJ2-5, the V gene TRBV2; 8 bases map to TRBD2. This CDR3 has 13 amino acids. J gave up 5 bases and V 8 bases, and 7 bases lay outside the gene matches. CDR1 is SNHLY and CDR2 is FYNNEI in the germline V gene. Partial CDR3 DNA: TGTGCCAGCTTTATAGCGGGGTTGGAGACC. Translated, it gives CASFIAGLET. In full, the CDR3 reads CASFIAGLETQYF.

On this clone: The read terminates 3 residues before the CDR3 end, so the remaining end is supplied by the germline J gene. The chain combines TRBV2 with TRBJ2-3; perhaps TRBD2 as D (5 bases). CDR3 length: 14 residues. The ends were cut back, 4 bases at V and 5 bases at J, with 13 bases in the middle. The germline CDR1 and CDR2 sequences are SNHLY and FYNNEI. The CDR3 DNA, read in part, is TGTGCCAGCAGTGTGGGCCTAGCAGTAGATACG. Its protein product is CASSVGLAVDT. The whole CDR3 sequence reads CASSVGLAVDTQYF.

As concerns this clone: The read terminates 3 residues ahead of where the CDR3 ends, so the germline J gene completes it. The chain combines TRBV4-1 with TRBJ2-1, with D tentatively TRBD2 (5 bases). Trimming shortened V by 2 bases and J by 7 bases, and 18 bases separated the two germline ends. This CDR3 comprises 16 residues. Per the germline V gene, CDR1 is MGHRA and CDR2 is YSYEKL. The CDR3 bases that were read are TGCGCCAGCAGCCAACCCCTTAGCGATACCGGGAATGAG. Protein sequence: CASSQPLSDTGNE. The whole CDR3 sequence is CASSQPLSDTGNEQFF.

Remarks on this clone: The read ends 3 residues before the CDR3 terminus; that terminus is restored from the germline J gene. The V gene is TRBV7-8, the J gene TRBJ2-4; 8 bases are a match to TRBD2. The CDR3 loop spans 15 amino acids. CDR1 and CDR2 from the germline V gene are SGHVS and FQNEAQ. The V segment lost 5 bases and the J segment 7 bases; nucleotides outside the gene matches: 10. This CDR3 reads CASSPRLAGGNIQYF. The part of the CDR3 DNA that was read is TGTGCCAGCAGCCCTCGGCTAGCGGGCGGTAACATT.

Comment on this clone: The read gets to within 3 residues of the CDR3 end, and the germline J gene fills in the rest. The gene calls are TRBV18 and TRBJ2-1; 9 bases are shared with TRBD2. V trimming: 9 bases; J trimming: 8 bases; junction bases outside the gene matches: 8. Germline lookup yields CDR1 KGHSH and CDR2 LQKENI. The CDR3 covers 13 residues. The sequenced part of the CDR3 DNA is TGTGCCAGTCAGTCGGGCGGGAGGGATGAG. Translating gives CASQSGGRDE. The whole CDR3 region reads CASQSGGRDEQFF. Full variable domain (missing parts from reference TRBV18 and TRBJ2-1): NAGVMQNPRHLVRRRGQEARLRCSPMKGHSHVYWYRQLPEEGLKFMVYLQKENIIDESGMPKERFSAEFPKEGPSILRIQQVVRGDSAAYFCASQSGGRDEQFFGPGTRLTVL.

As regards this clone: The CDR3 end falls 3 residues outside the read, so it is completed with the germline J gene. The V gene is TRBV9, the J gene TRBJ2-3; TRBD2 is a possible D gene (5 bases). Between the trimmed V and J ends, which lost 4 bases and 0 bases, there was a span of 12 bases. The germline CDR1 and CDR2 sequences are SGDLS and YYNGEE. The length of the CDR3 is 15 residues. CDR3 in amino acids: CASSSMGGSTDTQYF. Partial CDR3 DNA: TGTGCCAGCAGCTCCATGGGCGGGAGCACAGATACG. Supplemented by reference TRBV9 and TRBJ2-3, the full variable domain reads DSGVTQTPKHLITATGQRVTLRCSPRSGDLSVYWYQQSLDQGLQFLIQYYNGEERAKGNILERFSAQQFPDLHSELNLSSLELGDSALYFCASSSMGGSTDTQYFGPGTRLTVL.